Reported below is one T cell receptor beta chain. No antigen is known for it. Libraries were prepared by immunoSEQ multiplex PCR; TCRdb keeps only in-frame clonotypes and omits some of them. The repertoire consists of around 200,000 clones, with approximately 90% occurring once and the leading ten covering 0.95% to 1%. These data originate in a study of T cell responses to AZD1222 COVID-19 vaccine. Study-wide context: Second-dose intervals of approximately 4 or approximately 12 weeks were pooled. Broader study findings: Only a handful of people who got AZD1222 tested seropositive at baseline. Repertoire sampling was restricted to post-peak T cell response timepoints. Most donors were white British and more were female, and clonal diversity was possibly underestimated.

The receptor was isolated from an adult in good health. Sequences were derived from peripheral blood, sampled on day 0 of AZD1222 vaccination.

In DNA form, the CDR3 reads TGTGCCAGCAGTTGGGGACAGGGGGTGCAGCCCCAGCATTTT. Translated: CASSWGQGVQPQHF. The rearrangement joins TRBV6-5 to TRBJ1-5, with 11 bases that match TRBD1. Germline assignment: CDR1 MNHEY and CDR2 SVGAGI. Trimming took 4 bases from V and 7 from J; bases not matched to a gene: 3. This CDR3 is 14 amino acids long.